This entry lists 21 T cell receptor beta chains sequenced from one sample in a study of metastatic and nonmetastatic thyroid tumors. Using MiXCR, TCRdb re-called clones from the PCR reads. This table has 30,000 to 40,000 clones, around a sixth appearing once. Among the patients, none had received any treatment before thyroid surgery. Sample: blood. The receptor source for this set is a female donor with papillary thyroid cancer or a benign thyroid nodule (not recorded which). Some clones in this sample may be carry-over from other donors' samples.

A few counts support this clone. The chain combines TRBV11-2 with TRBJ2-2; 7 bases fit TRBD1. This CDR3 region has 17 residues. Looked up from germline, CDR1 is SGHAT and CDR2 is FQNNGV. The V and J ends lost 2 bases and 2 bases, in that order; junction bases with no gene match: 8. CDR3 sequence: CASSLLRGGLNTGELFF. CDR3 nucleotides: TGTGCCAGCAGCTTATTGCGAGGGGGCCTTAACACCGGGGAGCTGTTTTTT.

With regard to this clone: Mismatch with germline at one junction end may stem from a read error. The chain combines TRBV27 with TRBJ2-3, with 8 bases fitting TRBD1. There are 15 residues in the CDR3. Germline V gives CDR1 MNHEY, CDR2 SMNVEV (reference sequence). CDR3 sequence: CASCFRGLGSDTQYF. The CDR3 nucleotides are TGTGCCAGCTGTTTCAGGGGGCTGGGATCAGATACGCAGTATTTT.

This clone was recorded at least ten times. The chain recombines TRBV11-2 with TRBJ1-1; D is ambiguous. Germline V gene lookup returns CDR1 SGHAT and CDR2 FQNNGV. There are 13 residues in the CDR3. V shed 2 bases and J shed 2 bases, with 6 bases lying between them. The CDR3 DNA reads as TGTGCCAGCAGCTTAATTGTAAACACTGAAGCTTTCTTT. Amino acid sequence: CASSLIVNTEAFF.

Many counts were recorded for this clone. V is TRBV20-1 and J is TRBJ2-3; D unclear. The V gene lost 0 bases and the J gene lost 2 bases, with 6 bases spanning the gap. The CDR3 contains 13 residues. The germline CDR1 and CDR2 sequences are DFQATT and SNEGSKA (reference sequence). The CDR3 loop is CSAREPNTDTQYF. The CDR3 DNA follows: TGCAGTGCTAGAGAACCGAACACAGATACGCAGTATTTT.

This clone has at least ten counts. A clone one base away is much larger, so this may be a read error. Other DNA sequences in this specimen translate into the identical CDR3. This chain uses TRBV6-1 with TRBJ2-7; 7 nucleotides match TRBD1. The CDR3 sequence is 13 residues long. Germline V gene lookup returns CDR1 MNHNS and CDR2 SASEGT. The CDR3 loop is CASSAGTAYEQYF. The CDR3 region has the DNA TGCGCCAGCAGTGCCGGGACAGCCTACGAGCAGTACTTC.

This clone was seen at least ten times. The CDR3 sequence: CASSVDGNTEAFF. Written as DNA, the CDR3 is TGTGCCAGCAGCGTAGATGGGAACACTGAAGCTTTCTTT. The chain links TRBV9 to TRBJ1-1; D is uncertain. The germline CDR1 and CDR2 sequences are SGDLS and YYNGEE. The V and J ends lost 0 bases and 1 base respectively, with 4 bases between them. This CDR3 comprises 13 residues.

Concerning this clone itself: Germline and junction disagree at one end, which may indicate a read error. The chain has TRBV6-2 or TRBV6-3 and TRBJ1-2, with D perhaps TRBD1 (5 bases). This CDR3 spans 13 amino acids. From germline, CDR1 is MNHEY and CDR2 SVGEGT. The CDR3 loop is CASSYGQQVGYTF. As DNA, the CDR3 is TGCGCCAGCAGTTACGGGCAACAGGTTGGATACACCTTC.

This clone is classed as medium-sized. V gene TRBV10-1 combines with J gene TRBJ2-5; no clear D. V shed 1 base and J shed 4 bases, with 10 bases lying between them. The CDR3 consists of 14 residues. The V gene's germline CDR1 is WNHNN and CDR2 SYGVQD (reference sequence). CDR3 sequence: CASSEFGRTETQYF. As DNA, the CDR3 is TGCGCCAGCAGTGAGTTTGGCCGCACAGAGACCCAGTACTTC.

At least ten counts were recorded for this clone. The chain joins TRBV20-1 to TRBJ1-2; D remains unclear. This CDR3 region has 15 residues. Germline CDR1 DFQATT, CDR2 SNEGSKA (reference sequence). The ends were cut back, 6 bases at V and 1 base at J, with 18 bases in the middle. CDR3 region: CSAPQVTSGNYGYTF. The CDR3 nucleotides are TGCAGTGCCCCCCAGGTGACATCGGGTAACTATGGCTACACCTTC.

This clone has a count of ten or more. This sequence joins TRBV3-1 and TRBJ2-6, with 7 bases lining up with TRBD1. This CDR3 contains 18 residues. Germline assignment: CDR1 LGHDT and CDR2 YNNKEL (reference sequence). Losses at the gene ends were 4 bases for V and 1 base for J; bases not matched to a gene: 10. CDR3 DNA: TGTGCCAGCAGCCTCCGGGACAGATTCATTTCTGGGGCCAACGTCCTGACTTTC. Translating it yields CASSLRDRFISGANVLTF.

This clone was seen repeatedly, ten times or more. The genes are TRBV28 and TRBJ2-1, with no clear D. Trimming pared 6 bases from V and 1 base from J, leaving 10 bases between. CDR3 length equals 14 residues. Germline CDR1 reads MDHEN; CDR2 reads SYDVKM. The chain's CDR3 is CASRTTPSYNEQFF. CDR3 sequence (DNA): TGTGCCAGCAGGACAACCCCGTCCTACAATGAGCAGTTCTTC.

This clone is termed medium-sized. This chain joins TRBV10-3 and TRBJ1-1; no clear D gene. Trimming pared 6 bases from V and 5 bases from J, leaving 19 bases between. This CDR3 is 15 amino acids long. Germline CDR1 ENHRY, CDR2 SYGVKD. The CDR3 loop reads CAIRERIQPPTEAFF. CDR3 in DNA: TGTGCCATCAGAGAGCGAATCCAGCCCCCTACTGAAGCTTTCTTT.

This clone has only a few counts. This may come from a read error, since a much larger clone is one base off. Written as DNA, the CDR3 is TGCAGTGCTAGAGATTGGGCGGGGGCGGACAATGAGCAGTTCTTC. As protein: CSARDWAGADNEQFF. The gene calls are TRBV20-1 and TRBJ2-1; TRBD2 might be the D (7 bases). The germline CDR1 and CDR2 sequences are DFQATT and SNEGSKA (reference sequence). Trimming took off 0 bases at V and 5 bases at J, with 14 bases between the two ends. The length of the CDR3 is 15 residues.

This clone has a count of ten or more. The chain links TRBV30 to TRBJ2-7; D unclear. The V end lost 3 bases, the J end lost 6 bases, and 12 bases lay between the germline ends. The germline gives CDR1 GTSNPN, CDR2 SVGIG (reference sequence). This CDR3 has 12 residues. CDR3 protein: CAWRASFGEQYF. The CDR3 DNA reads as TGTGCCTGGAGAGCCTCGTTTGGCGAGCAGTACTTC.

The table lists this clone with many counts. This chain connects TRBV20-1 to TRBJ2-7; TRBD1 matches 7 bases. The CDR3 is 15 amino acids. Looked up from germline, CDR1 is DFQATT and CDR2 is SNEGSKA (reference sequence). V shed 2 bases, J shed 2 bases, and the junction held 9 bases outside the gene matches. CDR3 nucleotides: TGCAGTGCTAGACAGACAGGGCTAAAAACCTACGAGCAGTACTTC. Residues: CSARQTGLKTYEQYF.

This clone appeared a few times. The chain carries TRBV6-5 and TRBJ2-3, with 8 bases aligning to TRBD2. The CDR3 is 16 residues long. Germline V gene lookup returns CDR1 MNHEY and CDR2 SVGAGI. Unmatched junction bases numbered 10, after V lost 2 bases and J lost 6 bases. This chain's CDR3 is CASSYVVREVQDTQYF. DNA of the CDR3: TGTGCCAGCAGTTACGTGGTGCGGGAGGTCCAGGATACGCAGTATTTT.

Only a few counts were recorded for this clone. The rearrangement joins TRBV29-1 to TRBJ2-3, with D tentatively TRBD2 (6 bases). Germline V gene data show CDR1 as SQVTM and CDR2 as ANQGSEA. The V end was cut by 7 bases, the J end by 2 bases, with 19 bases between. There are 15 residues in the CDR3. The CDR3 region is CSAVGSPIITDTQYF. DNA for the CDR3: TGCAGCGCTGTCGGGAGTCCCATTATCACAGATACGCAGTATTTT.

This clone was seen many times. This chain uses TRBV20-1 with TRBJ2-7, with 9 positions matching TRBD2. The CDR3 is 17 residues long. J was trimmed by 2 bases and V by 0 bases; bases with no gene match: 11. Germline V gene sequence: CDR1 DFQATT, CDR2 SNEGSKA (reference sequence). CDR3 amino acids: CSARDRFRVAGAYEQYF. Here the CDR3 DNA reads TGCAGTGCTAGAGATCGTTTTCGGGTAGCGGGAGCCTACGAGCAGTACTTC.

This chain uses TRBV11-2 with TRBJ1-1; D may be TRBD1 (6 bases). The CDR3 is 14 residues long. Trimming left V 0 bases short and J 5 bases short, with 10 bases between. In germline, CDR1 is SGHAT, CDR2 FQNNGV. This CDR3 reads CASSLDRGGTEAFF. CDR3 in DNA: TGTGCCAGCAGCTTAGACAGGGGTGGTACTGAAGCTTTCTTT. The full variable domain, with the rest looked up from reference TRBV11-2 and TRBJ1-1, is EAGVAQSPRYKIIEKRQSVAFWCNPISGHATLYWYQQILGQGPKLLIQFQNNGVVDDSQLPKDRFSAERLKGVDSTLKIQPAKLEDSAVYLCASSLDRGGTEAFFGQGTRLTVV.

V and J are TRBV11-3 and TRBJ2-2, with D tentatively TRBD1 or TRBD2 (6 bases each). The V gene's germline CDR1 is SGHNT and CDR2 YENEEA. The CDR3 is 15 amino acids. V lost 5 bases to trimming and J lost 3 bases, with 13 bases between them. CDR3 sequence reads: CASSPEGGDTGELFF. CDR3 bases: TGTGCCAGCAGCCCAGAGGGGGGTGACACCGGGGAGCTGTTTTTT.

Points on this clone: A much larger clone sits a single nucleotide away, making a read error possible. The genes are TRBV12-3 or TRBV12-4 and TRBJ1-1; D is unresolved. This CDR3 has 12 amino acids. V gave up 8 bases and J gave up 12 bases, with 19 bases separating them. Here the CDR3 DNA reads TGTGCCAGCGGTCCCCGGATCCACGGCTCTTTCTTT. It specifies CASGPRIHGSFF.